The next 15 T cell receptor beta chains were all read from a single sample in a study of blood T cells in healthy people across ages. A second 7 to 11 cycle PCR used barcoded and J-beta primers. TCRdb itself ran the 5' RACE reads through MiXCR, one entry per CDR3 protein. This table holds 600,000 to 800,000 distinct CDR3 sequences, around 21% found once. The sample was blood. The receptors were sampled from an older man in good health.

This chain connects TRBV20-1 to TRBJ2-7; D is unclear. V was trimmed by 5 bases and J by 3 bases, leaving 8 bases between them. This CDR3 comprises 11 residues. Germline V gene sequence: CDR1 DFQATT, CDR2 SNEGSKA (reference sequence). The CDR3 loop reads CSASTNYEQYF. The CDR3 DNA reads TGCAGTGCTTCTACCAACTACGAGCAGTACTTC.

This clonotype has more than one count but fewer than ten. This chain joins TRBV7-9 and TRBJ2-6, with D unresolved. Trimming removed 3 bases at V and 0 bases at J, with 12 bases between. Germline CDR1 is SEHNR and CDR2 is FQNEAQ (reference sequence). The CDR3 sequence is 17 residues long. CDR3 DNA sequence: TGTGCCAGCAGCTTGGTGGGTCCCAGCTCTGGGGCCAACGTCCTGACTTTC. Its protein product is CASSLVGPSSGANVLTF.

J is TRBJ2-3 and V is TRBV5-6; D might be TRBD1 or TRBD2, each matching 5 bases. In germline, CDR1 is SGHDT, CDR2 YYEEEE. The V end was cut by 5 bases, the J end by 0 bases, with 16 bases between. The CDR3 contains 16 residues. The CDR3, as DNA: TGTGCCAGCAGTGACGATCGGGGCCCGAGCACAGATACGCAGTATTTT. It yields the protein CASSDDRGPSTDTQYF.

This clonotype has only a few counts. The chain uses TRBV5-1 and TRBJ2-5; TRBD2 matches at 7 bases. The V gene end was trimmed by 0 bases and the J gene end by 1 base; junction bases not matched to a gene: 6. The germline V gene encodes CDR1 SGHRS and CDR2 YFSETQ. The CDR3 is 16 amino acids. CDR3 DNA: TGCGCCAGCAGCTTGGGGACTAGTCTAACCCAAGAGACCCAGTACTTC. Translated, it gives CASSLGTSLTQETQYF. Supplemented by reference TRBV5-1 and TRBJ2-5, the full variable domain reads KAGVTQTPRYLIKTRGQQVTLSCSPISGHRSVSWYQQTPGQGLQFLFEYFSETQRNKGNFPGRFSGRQFSNSRSEMNVSTLELGDSALYLCASSLGTSLTQETQYFGPGTRLLVL.

This chain links TRBV12-5 with TRBJ1-1; tentative D call: TRBD1 (5 bases). The V end was cut by 0 bases, the J end by 5 bases, with 13 bases between. The CDR3 is 15 amino acids. The V gene's germline CDR1 is LGHNT and CDR2 FRNRAP. The CDR3 region has the DNA TGTGCTAGTGGTTTGGTAAGCCAGGGCAAGACTGAAGCTTTCTTT. Amino acid sequence: CASGLVSQGKTEAFF.

This clonotype has more than one count but fewer than ten. The chain carries TRBV20-1 and TRBJ1-4, with 7 bases identical to TRBD1. The CDR3 length is 15 residues. CDR1 DFQATT and CDR2 SNEGSKA come from the germline V gene (reference sequence). With 1 base clipped from V and 5 bases from J, the junction kept 7 bases outside the gene matches. For the CDR3, the DNA is TGCAGTGCTAGAGTTGGGGACAGATTAAATGAAAAACTGTTTTTT. As protein: CSARVGDRLNEKLFF.

This chain uses TRBV2 with TRBJ1-2; D is ambiguous. This CDR3 comprises 13 residues. Trimming left V 2 bases short and J 2 bases short, with 6 bases between. Germline V gene lookup returns CDR1 SNHLY and CDR2 FYNNEI. The CDR3 is CASSEMRNYGYTF. CDR3 in DNA: TGTGCCAGCAGTGAAATGAGAAACTATGGCTACACCTTC.

The chain links TRBV6-2 or TRBV6-3 to TRBJ2-5, with D possibly TRBD2 on 5 matching bases. Trimming took 6 bases from V and 4 from J, leaving 18 bases between them. The V gene's germline CDR1 is MNHEY and CDR2 SVGEGT. The CDR3 is made up of 15 amino acids. CDR3 nucleotide sequence: TGTGCCAGCAGCGCCACGAGAAGCGGCGGAGAGACCCAGTACTTC. This gives the protein CASSATRSGGETQYF.

To note about this clonotype: An end of the junction differs from the germline gene, which may be a read error. The chain has TRBV4-1 and TRBJ2-5; either TRBD1 or TRBD2 may fit D (5 bases each). CDR1 and CDR2 (germline): MGHRA, YSYEKL. This CDR3 has 17 residues. For the CDR3, the DNA is TGCACCAGCAGCCAAGATCGGTCGGGACCGAAGCAAGAGACCCAGTACTTC. Translation gives CTSSQDRSGPKQETQYF.

This clonotype was seen many times. The rearrangement uses TRBV29-1 and TRBJ1-1, with D uncertain. From germline, CDR1 is SQVTM and CDR2 ANQGSEA. The CDR3 loop spans 14 amino acids. Between the trimmed V and J ends, which lost 3 bases and 1 base, there was a span of 12 bases. The CDR3 DNA sequence: TGCAGCGTTGAGCCTACAGAGACGAACACTGAAGCTTTCTTT. Amino acids: CSVEPTETNTEAFF.

This clonotype showed up just a few times. This rearrangement joins TRBV5-1 to TRBJ1-2; D not resolved. The length of the CDR3 is 14 residues. Germline V lookup: CDR1 SGHRS, CDR2 YFSETQ. V lost 1 base to trimming and J lost 2 bases, with 9 bases between them. CDR3 nucleotides: TGCGCCAGCAGCTTGTCGACGCCAAACTATGGCTACACCTTC. Its translation is CASSLSTPNYGYTF. Based on the CDR3 plus reference TRBV5-1 and TRBJ1-2, the full variable domain is KAGVTQTPRYLIKTRGQQVTLSCSPISGHRSVSWYQQTPGQGLQFLFEYFSETQRNKGNFPGRFSGRQFSNSRSEMNVSTLELGDSALYLCASSLSTPNYGYTFGSGTRLTVV.

This clonotype showed up many times. The chain is built from TRBV12-3 or TRBV12-4 and TRBJ1-5; D call uncertain. V lost 3 bases to trimming and J lost 3 bases, with 9 bases between them. This CDR3 contains 14 residues. CDR3 nucleotides: TGTGCCAGCAGTTTCCACTCAGACAATCAGCCCCAGCATTTT. Its translation: CASSFHSDNQPQHF.

This clonotype was seen many times. The chain recombines TRBV5-1 with TRBJ2-1; D perhaps matches TRBD1 (5 bases). This CDR3 is built from 18 residues. The germline V gene encodes CDR1 SGHRS and CDR2 YFSETQ. The V end was cut by 0 bases, the J end by 0 bases, with 16 bases between. This CDR3 is CASSLETTDRSSYNEQFF. In DNA form, the CDR3 reads TGCGCCAGCAGCTTGGAGACGACAGATAGAAGCTCCTACAATGAGCAGTTCTTC.

The chain links TRBV12-3 or TRBV12-4 to TRBJ1-2; TRBD1 is a possible D gene (6 bases). V was trimmed by 2 bases and J by 7 bases, leaving 11 bases between them. The CDR3 extends over 13 amino acids. CDR3 loop: CASSLIQGGGYTF. The CDR3 DNA reads as TGTGCCAGCAGTTTAATACAGGGTGGTGGCTACACCTTC.

The sample holds a few counts of this clonotype. This chain connects TRBV13 to TRBJ2-5, with D tentatively TRBD1 or TRBD2 (8 bases each). CDR1 is PRHDT, CDR2 FYEKMQ, per germline (reference sequence). The CDR3 is 14 amino acids. The ends were cut back, 7 bases at V and 4 bases at J, with 16 bases in the middle. CDR3 loop: CASTIAGQAETQYF. The CDR3 coding sequence is TGTGCCAGCACAATAGCGGGACAGGCAGAGACCCAGTACTTC.